This section outlines one T cell receptor (beta chain) sequence together with its context. This sample is drawn from a study of blood T cell repertoires in COVID-19. The wider study: Researchers got acute and convalescent COVID-19 samples from the United States, Italy and Spain. Sources were T cells, B-cell-depleted T cells, or PBMCs; the material itself was cDNA or gDNA.

Using immunoSEQ multiplex PCR, the repertoire was profiled, and TCRdb retains in-frame clones only, with some absent. The sample records 100,000 to 150,000 clones, roughly 90% being singletons. The trim removed 3 bases at V and 6 bases at J, leaving 3 bases unmatched. The CDR3 sequence is 13 residues long. Germline V CDR1 and CDR2: LNHDA, SQIVND (reference sequence). The chain joins TRBV19 to TRBJ2-7; 9 nucleotides match TRBD2. Sequenced: peripheral blood. The origin of this receptor is a man aged 45-65 years with acute or convalescent COVID-19. CDR3 amino acids: CASSMREGGEQYF. CDR3 in DNA: TGTGCCAGTAGTATGCGGGAGGGCGGCGAGCAGTACTTC.